This entry concerns a single T cell receptor beta chain. These data come from a study of blood T cell repertoires in COVID-19. Study-level information: Spain, Italy and the United States supplied samples that represented acute and convalescent COVID-19. T cells, B-cell-depleted T cells, or PBMCs supplied cDNA or gDNA.

Authors' processing steps: Reference gene primer amplification gave nucleated cell count estimates. Method: immunoSEQ multiplex PCR; TCRdb's copy keeps in-frame clones and lacks some. V and J calls and clone size are copied from that table; D and trimming were computed from the DNA. The sample records 62,000 or so clones, about four fifths being singletons. The sample was peripheral blood. The clonotype comes from a human donor in a cohort sampled during active COVID-19.

The CDR3 DNA reads TGCGCCAGCAGCTCGGGGGGACAGGAGCAAAATTCACCCCTCCACTTT. This encodes CASSSGGQEQNSPLHF. This chain links TRBV5-1 with TRBJ1-6, with 8 bases fitting TRBD1. This CDR3 has 16 residues. The V and J ends lost 3 bases and 7 bases, in that order; junction bases with no gene match: 9. The V gene's germline CDR1 is SGHRS and CDR2 YFSETQ.